This TCR beta chain was documented in a study of T cells in localized non-small cell lung cancer. Trimming left V 1 base short and J 8 bases short, with 13 bases between. The CDR3 runs to 14 residues. CDR1 SGDLS and CDR2 YYNGEE come from the germline V gene. Clones were read by immunoSEQ multiplex PCR, and TCRdb kept only the in-frame ones, dropping some. The sample comprises 52,000 or so clones, about nine tenths of which are singletons, and 15% to 20% rests with the top ten. The sample here was peripheral blood, taken before any cancer treatment. The chain employs TRBV9 and TRBJ2-1; tentative D call: TRBD2 (6 bases). The TCR comes from a male donor aged 60 or over with stage III squamous cell lung carcinoma. The CDR3 loop reads CASSVMGGWDEQFF. The CDR3 DNA follows: TGTGCCAGCAGCGTAATGGGGGGTTGGGATGAGCAGTTCTTC.